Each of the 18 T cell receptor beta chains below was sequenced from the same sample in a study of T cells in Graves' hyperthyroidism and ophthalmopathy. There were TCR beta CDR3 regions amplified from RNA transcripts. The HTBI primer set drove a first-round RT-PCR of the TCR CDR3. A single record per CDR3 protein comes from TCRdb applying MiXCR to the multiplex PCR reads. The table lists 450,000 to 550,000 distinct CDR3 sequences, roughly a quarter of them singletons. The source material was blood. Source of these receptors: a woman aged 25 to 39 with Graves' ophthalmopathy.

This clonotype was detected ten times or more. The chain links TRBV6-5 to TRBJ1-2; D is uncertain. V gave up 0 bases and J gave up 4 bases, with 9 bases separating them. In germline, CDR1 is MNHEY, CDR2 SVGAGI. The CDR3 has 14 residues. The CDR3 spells CASSYSDGGYGYTF. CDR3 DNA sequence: TGTGCCAGCAGTTACTCGGACGGAGGCTATGGCTACACCTTC.

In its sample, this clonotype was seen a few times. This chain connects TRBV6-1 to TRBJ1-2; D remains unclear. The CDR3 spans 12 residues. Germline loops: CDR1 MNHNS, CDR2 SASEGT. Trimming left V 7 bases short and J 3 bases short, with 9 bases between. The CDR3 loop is CASIATYYGYTF. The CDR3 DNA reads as TGTGCCAGCATCGCGACATACTATGGCTACACCTTC.

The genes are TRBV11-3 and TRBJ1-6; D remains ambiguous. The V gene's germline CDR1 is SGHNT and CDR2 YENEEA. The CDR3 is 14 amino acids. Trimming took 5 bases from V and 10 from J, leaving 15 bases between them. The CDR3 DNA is TGTGCCAGCAGCCCCGTTGAAAGAGGCTCACCCCTCCACTTT. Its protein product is CASSPVERGSPLHF.

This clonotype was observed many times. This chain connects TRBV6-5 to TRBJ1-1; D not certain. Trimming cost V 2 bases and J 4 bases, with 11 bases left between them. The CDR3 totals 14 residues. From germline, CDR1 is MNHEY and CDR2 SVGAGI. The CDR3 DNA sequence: TGTGCCAGCAGTTACGAGAGAGGGCCCACTGAAGCTTTCTTT. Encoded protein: CASSYERGPTEAFF.

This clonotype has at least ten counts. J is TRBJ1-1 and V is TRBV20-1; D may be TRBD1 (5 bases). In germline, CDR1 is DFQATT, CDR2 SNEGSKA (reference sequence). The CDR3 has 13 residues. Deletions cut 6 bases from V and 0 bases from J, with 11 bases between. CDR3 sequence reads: CSADPGLNTEAFF. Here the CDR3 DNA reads TGCAGTGCCGATCCGGGGCTGAACACTGAAGCTTTCTTT.

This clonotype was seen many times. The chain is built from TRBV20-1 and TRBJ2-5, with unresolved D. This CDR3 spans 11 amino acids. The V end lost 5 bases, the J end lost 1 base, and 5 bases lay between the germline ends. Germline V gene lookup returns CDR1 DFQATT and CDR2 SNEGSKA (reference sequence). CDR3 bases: TGCAGTGCTGTACCCCAAGAGACCCAGTACTTC. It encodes CSAVPQETQYF.

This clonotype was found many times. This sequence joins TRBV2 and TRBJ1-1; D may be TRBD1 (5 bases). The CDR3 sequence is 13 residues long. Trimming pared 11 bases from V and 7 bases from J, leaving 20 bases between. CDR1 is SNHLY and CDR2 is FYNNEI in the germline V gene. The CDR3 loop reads CAGGTAVRGEAFF. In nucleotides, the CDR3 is TGTGCCGGCGGGACCGCCGTCCGTGGTGAAGCTTTCTTT.

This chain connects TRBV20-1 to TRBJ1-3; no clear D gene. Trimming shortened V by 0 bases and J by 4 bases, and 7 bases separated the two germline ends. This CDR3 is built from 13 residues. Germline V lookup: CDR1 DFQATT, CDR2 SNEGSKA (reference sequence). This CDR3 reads CSARDIGGNTIYF. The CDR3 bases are TGCAGTGCTAGAGATATAGGGGGAAACACCATATATTTT.

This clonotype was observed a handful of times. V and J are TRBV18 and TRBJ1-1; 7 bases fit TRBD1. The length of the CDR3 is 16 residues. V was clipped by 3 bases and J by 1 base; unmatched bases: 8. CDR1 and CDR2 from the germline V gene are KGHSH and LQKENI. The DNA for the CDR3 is TGTGCCAGCTCACCGGGACTGGGACAGTCGAACACTGAAGCTTTCTTT. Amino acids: CASSPGLGQSNTEAFF.

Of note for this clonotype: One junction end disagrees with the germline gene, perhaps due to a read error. The CDR3 protein is CASSLTGRTETFF. As DNA, the CDR3 is TGTGCCAGCAGCTTAACTGGGCGCACTGAAACTTTCTTT. The rearrangement uses TRBV7-2 and TRBJ1-1; D gene ambiguous. Looked up from germline, CDR1 is SGHTA and CDR2 is FQGNSA. This CDR3 is 13 amino acids long.

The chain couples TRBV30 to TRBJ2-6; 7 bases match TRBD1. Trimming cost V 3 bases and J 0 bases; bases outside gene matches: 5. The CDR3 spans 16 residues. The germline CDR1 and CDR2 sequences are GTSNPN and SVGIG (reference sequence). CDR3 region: CAWRQGYRSGANVLTF. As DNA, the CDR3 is TGTGCCTGGAGACAGGGGTACCGCTCTGGGGCCAACGTCCTGACTTTC.

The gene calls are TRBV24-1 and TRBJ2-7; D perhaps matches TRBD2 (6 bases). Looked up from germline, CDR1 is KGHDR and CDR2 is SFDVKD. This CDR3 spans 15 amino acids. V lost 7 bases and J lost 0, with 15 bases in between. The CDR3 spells CATSPSSASSYEQYF. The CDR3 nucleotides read TGTGCCACCAGCCCCTCTAGCGCCAGCTCCTACGAGCAGTACTTC.

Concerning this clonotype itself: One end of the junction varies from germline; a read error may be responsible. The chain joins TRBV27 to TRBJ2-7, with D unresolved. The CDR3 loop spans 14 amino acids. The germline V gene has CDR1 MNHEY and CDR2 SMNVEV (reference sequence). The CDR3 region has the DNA TGTGCCAGCAGTTCCGGACCGAGCCCCTACGATCAGTACTTC. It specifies CASSSGPSPYDQYF.

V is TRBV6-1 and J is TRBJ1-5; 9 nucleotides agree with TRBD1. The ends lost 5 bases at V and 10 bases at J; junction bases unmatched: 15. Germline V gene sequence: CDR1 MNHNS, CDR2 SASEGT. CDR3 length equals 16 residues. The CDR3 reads CASSPMTGGLYSPQHF. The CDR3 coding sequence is TGTGCCAGCAGTCCCATGACAGGGGGTCTCTATTCCCCCCAGCATTTT.

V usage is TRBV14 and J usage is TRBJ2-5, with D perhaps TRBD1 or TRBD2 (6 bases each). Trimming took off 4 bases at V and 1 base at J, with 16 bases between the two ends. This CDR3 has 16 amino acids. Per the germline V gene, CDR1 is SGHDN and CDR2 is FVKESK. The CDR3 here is CASSPVGGEGQETQYF. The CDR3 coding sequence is TGTGCCAGCAGCCCGGTCGGGGGCGAGGGCCAAGAGACCCAGTACTTC.

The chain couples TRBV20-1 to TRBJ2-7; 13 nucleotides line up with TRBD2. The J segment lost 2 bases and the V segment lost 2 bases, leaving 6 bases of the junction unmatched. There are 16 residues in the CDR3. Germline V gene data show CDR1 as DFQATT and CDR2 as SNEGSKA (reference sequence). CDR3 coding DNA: TGCAGTGCTAGACCACTGACTAGCGGGGGGCCCTACGAGCAGTACTTC. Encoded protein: CSARPLTSGGPYEQYF.

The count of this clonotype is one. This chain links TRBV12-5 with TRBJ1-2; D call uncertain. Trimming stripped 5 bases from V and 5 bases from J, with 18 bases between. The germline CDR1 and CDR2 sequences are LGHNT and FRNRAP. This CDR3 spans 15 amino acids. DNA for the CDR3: TGTGCTAGTGGTCCCGGGATGGGGTCCGGGTATGGCTACACCTTC. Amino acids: CASGPGMGSGYGYTF.

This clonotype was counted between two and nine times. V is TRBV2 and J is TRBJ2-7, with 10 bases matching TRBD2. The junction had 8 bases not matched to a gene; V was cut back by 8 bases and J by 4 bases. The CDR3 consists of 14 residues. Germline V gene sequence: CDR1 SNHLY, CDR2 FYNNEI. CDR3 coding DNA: TGTGCCAGCCATGGACTAGCGGATCAGTACGAGCAGTACTTC. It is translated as CASHGLADQYEQYF.